This T cell receptor beta chain was obtained from a study of early T cells in non-severe SARS-CoV-2 infection (dated by TCRdb to 2020 to 2023). In the study overall: Because TCR sequencing was done on bulk RNA from unsorted whole blood, the alpha and beta chains could not be paired. What the research found in general, with its limitations: VDJdb matching was skewed toward anti-spike CD8 responses and likely underestimated virus-specific expansions, missing private and CD4 specificities.

Set within a cohort of healthcare workers in London, UK, this nested case-control study involved weekly PCR testing of nasopharyngeal swabs along with blood sampling. Healthcare workers were enrolled in the week of the UK lockdown, from 23 to 31 March 2020, and were followed every week for up to about 16 weeks. CDR1 and CDR2 are drawn from the germline V gene (reference sequence): SGHAT, FQDESV. V loses 1 base of germline sequence and J loses 12 bases, and the interval between the two ends is 12 bases. The CDR3 measures 12 amino acids from cysteine to phenylalanine. The CDR3 DNA has 36 bases and is translated from base 1. Preparation of the library involved 5' RACE. Sequencer: NextSeq 500. Unique molecular identifiers were attached to individual cDNA molecules in the TCR library protocol so that sequencing error and PCR bias could be corrected. Sequencing covered both TCR alpha and beta chains, and within each sample the abundances of alpha and beta sequences were tightly co-correlated. The authors' pipeline ran thus. V gene, J gene and CDR3 annotation of TCR sequences was performed with Decombinator V4. Expanded TCRs were defined as changing significantly between any two time points under a Poisson model with p below 0.0001. Abundances of TCRs were expressed as counts per million after normalisation to the total number of TCRs sequenced in each sample. TRAV1-2 paired with TRAJ12, TRAJ20 or TRAJ33 defined MAIT TCRs, while TRAV10 paired with TRAJ18 defined iNKT TCRs. VDJdb, accessed on 1 November 2021, was searched for TCRs annotated for CMV, EBV and SARS-CoV-2, and TCRs annotated for more than one antigen were excluded. The public reads were reanalyzed by TCRdb: fastp trimming at Q25, MiXCR alignment, in-frame beta chains only. Rows matching on CDR3 protein sequence are summarized as one entry with the most common DNA and genes. TCRdb, not the authors, supplied the V and J calls. A total of approximately 97,000 distinct CDR3 sequences appear in this sample, roughly 9.6% of them only once. Just over 4.5% of the sample is held by the ten biggest clonotypes.

This clonotype appeared many times. The target of this receptor is not known. Base qualities are missing; no much larger clone stands one base away. The sequence came from an adult who was a healthcare worker with PCR-confirmed SARS-CoV-2 infection or an uninfected control (not recorded which). The chain is made from TRBV11-1 and TRBJ1-2; no confident D gene assignment can be made. Sequenced material: whole blood, taken at baseline. The base sequence is TGTGCCAGCAGCTTAGAAACGGCGGCCCACACCTTC. Its amino acids are CASSLETAAHTF.